The clone carrying this T cell receptor beta chain showed up just once. Its antigen is unknown. This CDR3 has 22 residues. V was clipped by 1 base and J by 2 bases; unmatched bases: 14. CDR1 and CDR2 (germline): LGHNT, FRNRAP. This entry belongs to a study of identical twins. cDNA molecules carried unique molecular identifiers, and template switching added a universal primer site. TCRdb reprocessed the 5' RACE reads via MiXCR and lists one record per CDR3 protein. Of around 250,000 distinct CDR3 sequences in the sample, approximately 7% were seen once. Study observations and caveats: Weaker excess twin sharing was observed in beta out-of-frame sequences. Out-of-frame alpha sequences that twins shared showed excess low generation probability. Conclusions were based on cross-sectional statistical analysis, without following the same donors.

The same sample was also used in a study of yellow fever vaccine responses in identical twins.

Sample: memory (CD45RO+) T cells sorted from blood. The TCR sequence derives from a woman between 18 and 29 years old in good health. V and J are TRBV12-5 and TRBJ2-1; 16 positions match TRBD2. The CDR3 here is CASGLAHPGTSGRASTYNEQFF. The CDR3, as DNA: TGTGCTAGTGGTTTGGCACATCCCGGGACTAGCGGGAGGGCCTCCACCTACAATGAGCAGTTCTTC.